Following are 11 T cell receptor beta chains from one sample sequenced in a study of molecular identifiers for immune sequencing clone quantification. TCRdb re-analysed the PCR reads in MiXCR, keeping a single row per CDR3 protein. Of roughly 9,800 distinct CDR3 sequences detected, 20% to 25% appear once; the ten largest clones hold 1.5%. Sequences were obtained from naive CD8+ T cells from blood, with Jurkat cell RNA spiked in. As to subset: FACS-sorted CD8+CD4-CCR7+CD45RA+ naive T cells. Receptors originate from a human donor in good health. Some libraries in this study had Jurkat cell RNA spiked in.

As for this clonotype: This may stem from a read error, because a much larger clone lies one nucleotide away. This chain joins TRBV30 and TRBJ2-2; possibly TRBD1 for D (6 bases). Germline V gene lookup returns CDR1 GTSNPN and CDR2 SVGIG (reference sequence). The CDR3 has 16 residues. Trimming cost V 3 bases and J 4 bases, with 18 bases left between them. The CDR3 DNA is TGTGCCTGGAGGGATACCGGGACAACGATCACCGGGGAGCTGTTTTTT. Translated, it gives CAWRDTGTTITGELFF.

This clonotype was recorded many times. CDR3 sequence (DNA): TGCGCCAGCAGTGTCCCGGGACGAGAGACCCAGTACTTC. Translation: CASSVPGRETQYF. The rearrangement joins TRBV10-1 to TRBJ2-5, with D perhaps given as TRBD1 or TRBD2 (5 bases each). The CDR3 extends over 13 amino acids. In germline, CDR1 is WNHNN, CDR2 SYGVQD (reference sequence). The ends were cut back, 4 bases at V and 4 bases at J, with 10 bases in the middle.

This clonotype rates as medium-sized (0.01 to 0.1%). The chain joins TRBV29-1 to TRBJ1-1; D uncertain. The germline CDR1 and CDR2 sequences are SQVTM and ANQGSEA. This CDR3 has 12 residues. Between the trimmed V and J ends, which lost 7 bases and 1 base, there was a span of 10 bases. CDR3 sequence (DNA): TGCAGCGCCCTCGATGAGAACACTGAAGCTTTCTTT. It yields the protein CSALDENTEAFF.

This clonotype is medium-sized in the sample. The genes are TRBV27 and TRBJ1-6, with TRBD1 matching over 9 bases. Trimming cost V 2 bases and J 9 bases; bases outside gene matches: 5. Germline lookup yields CDR1 MNHEY and CDR2 SMNVEV (reference sequence). The CDR3 has 15 residues. In nucleotides, the CDR3 is TGTGCCAGCAGTTTAGTGGGACAGGGTAGTTCACCCCTCCACTTT. Encoded protein: CASSLVGQGSSPLHF.

This clonotype was observed many times. This rearrangement joins TRBV29-1 to TRBJ2-1; possibly TRBD1 for D (6 bases). The V gene lost 4 bases and the J gene lost 0 bases, with 7 bases spanning the gap. CDR1 and CDR2 from the germline V gene are SQVTM and ANQGSEA. The CDR3 is 13 residues long. CDR3 sequence (DNA): TGCAGCGTTGTAGGGGGCTCCTACAATGAGCAGTTCTTC. Protein product: CSVVGGSYNEQFF.

This clonotype appeared many times. The gene calls are TRBV27 and TRBJ2-1; 11 bases map to TRBD2. J was trimmed by 9 bases and V by 6 bases; bases with no gene match: 4. The CDR3 spans 13 residues. CDR1 and CDR2 (germline): MNHEY, SMNVEV (reference sequence). CDR3 in amino acids: CASSKLAGVEQFF. CDR3 nucleotide sequence: TGTGCCAGCAGCAAACTAGCGGGAGTTGAGCAGTTCTTC.

This clonotype is deemed medium-sized. The gene calls are TRBV5-4 and TRBJ2-2; the D gene is possibly TRBD2 (5 bases). The V end was cut by 1 base, the J end by 7 bases, with 5 bases between. The germline V gene encodes CDR1 SGHNT and CDR2 YYREEE (reference sequence). CDR3 length: 12 residues. The CDR3 here is CASSLRGGELFF. The DNA for the CDR3 is TGTGCCAGCAGCTTGCGGGGCGGGGAGCTGTTTTTT.

By sample fraction, this clonotype is medium-sized. One end of the junction varies from germline; a read error may be responsible. CDR3 in amino acids: CASSAGTDPRTF. CDR3 DNA: TGTGCCAGCAGTGCCGGGACAGACCCCCGAACATTC. The rearrangement links TRBV12-3 or TRBV12-4 to TRBJ1-2, with 7 bases aligning to TRBD1. The CDR3 has 12 amino acids.

Details on this clonotype: A single base separates this from a much larger clone, so it may be a read error. V and J are TRBV6-2 or TRBV6-3 and TRBJ1-5, with 8 bases aligning to TRBD1. The V segment lost 7 bases and the J segment 4 bases; nucleotides outside the gene matches: 15. The CDR3 extends over 17 amino acids. Germline values: CDR1 MNHEY, CDR2 SVGEGT. CDR3 DNA sequence: TGTGCCAGCAATCCCCCCCAGACAGGGGTGAGGAATCAGCCCCAGCATTTT. This encodes CASNPPQTGVRNQPQHF.

This clonotype appeared many times. The chain joins TRBV10-3 to TRBJ2-1; D call uncertain. Trimming removed 4 bases at V and 0 bases at J, with 7 bases between. The CDR3 is made up of 14 amino acids. CDR1 is ENHRY, CDR2 SYGVKD, per germline. The CDR3 reads CAISVASSYNEQFF. DNA for the CDR3: TGTGCCATCAGTGTTGCGAGCTCCTACAATGAGCAGTTCTTC.

This clonotype turned up a few times. One base away lies a much larger clone, so this may be a sequencing read error. The V gene is TRBV19, the J gene TRBJ1-1, with D uncertain. Germline lookup yields CDR1 LNHDA and CDR2 SQIVND (reference sequence). This CDR3 is 14 amino acids long. Trimming removed 4 bases from V and 10 bases from J, with 19 bases in between. The CDR3 loop reads CASSTLVGINGAFF. The DNA for the CDR3 is TGTGCCAGTAGTACCCTCGTGGGGATCAATGGAGCTTTCTTT.